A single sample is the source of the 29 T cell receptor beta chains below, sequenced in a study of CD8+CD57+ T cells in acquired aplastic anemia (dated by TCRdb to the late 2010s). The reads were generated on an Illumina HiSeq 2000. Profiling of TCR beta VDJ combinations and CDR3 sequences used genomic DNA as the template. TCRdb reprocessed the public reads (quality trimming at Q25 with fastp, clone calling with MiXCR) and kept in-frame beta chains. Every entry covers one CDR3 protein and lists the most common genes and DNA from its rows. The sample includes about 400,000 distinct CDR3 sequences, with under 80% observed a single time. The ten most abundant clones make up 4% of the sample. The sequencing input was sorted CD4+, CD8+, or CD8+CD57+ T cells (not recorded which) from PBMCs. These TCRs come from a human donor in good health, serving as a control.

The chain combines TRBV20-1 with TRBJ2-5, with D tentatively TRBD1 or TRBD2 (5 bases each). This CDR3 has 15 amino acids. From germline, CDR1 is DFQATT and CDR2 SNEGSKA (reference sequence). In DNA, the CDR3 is TGCGCCTCACCGGGAACGCTGGACAACGAAGAGACCCAGTACTTC. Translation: CASPGTLDNEETQYF.

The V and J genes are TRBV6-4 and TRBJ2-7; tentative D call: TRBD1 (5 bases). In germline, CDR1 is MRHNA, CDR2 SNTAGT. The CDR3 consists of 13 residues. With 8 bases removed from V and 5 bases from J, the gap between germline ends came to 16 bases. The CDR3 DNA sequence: TGTGCCAGCGACGAAGGGGCGGCCGACGAGCAGTACTTC. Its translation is CASDEGAADEQYF.

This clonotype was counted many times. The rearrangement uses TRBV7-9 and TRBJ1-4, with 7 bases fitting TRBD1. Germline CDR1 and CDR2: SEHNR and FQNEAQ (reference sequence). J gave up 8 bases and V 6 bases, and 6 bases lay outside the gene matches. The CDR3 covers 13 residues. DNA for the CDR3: TGTGCCAGCAGTCCTTTCAGGGGGGAAAAACTGTTTTTT. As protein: CASSPFRGEKLFF.

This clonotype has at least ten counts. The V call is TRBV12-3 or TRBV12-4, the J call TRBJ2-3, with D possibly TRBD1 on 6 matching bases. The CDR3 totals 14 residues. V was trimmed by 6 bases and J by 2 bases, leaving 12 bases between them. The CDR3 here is CASRTGQTTDTQYF. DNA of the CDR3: TGTGCCAGCAGGACGGGACAAACCACAGATACGCAGTATTTT.

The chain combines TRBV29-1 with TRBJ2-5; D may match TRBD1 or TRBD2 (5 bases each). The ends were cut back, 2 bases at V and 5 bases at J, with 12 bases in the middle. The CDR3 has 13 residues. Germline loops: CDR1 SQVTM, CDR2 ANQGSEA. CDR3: CSVERGLGETQYF. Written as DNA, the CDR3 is TGCAGCGTTGAACGGGGCTTAGGTGAGACCCAGTACTTC.

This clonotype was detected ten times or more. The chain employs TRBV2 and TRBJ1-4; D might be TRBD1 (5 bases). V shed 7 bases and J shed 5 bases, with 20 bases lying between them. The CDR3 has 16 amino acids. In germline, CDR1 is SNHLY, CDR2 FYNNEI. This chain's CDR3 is CASKTSLGLPNEKLFF. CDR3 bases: TGTGCCAGCAAAACCTCTCTGGGGCTGCCCAATGAAAAACTGTTTTTT.

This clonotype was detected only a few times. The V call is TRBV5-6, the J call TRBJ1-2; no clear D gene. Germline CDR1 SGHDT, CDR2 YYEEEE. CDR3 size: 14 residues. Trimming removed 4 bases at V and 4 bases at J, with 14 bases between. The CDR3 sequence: CASSPLPGSYGYTF. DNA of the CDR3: TGTGCCAGCAGCCCCCTACCGGGATCCTATGGCTACACCTTC.

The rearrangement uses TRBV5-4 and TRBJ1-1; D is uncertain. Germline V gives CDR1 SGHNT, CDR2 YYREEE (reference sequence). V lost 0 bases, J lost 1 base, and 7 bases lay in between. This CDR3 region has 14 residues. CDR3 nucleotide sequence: TGTGCCAGCAGCTTGGCGCGGGCGAACACTGAAGCTTTCTTT. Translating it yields CASSLARANTEAFF.

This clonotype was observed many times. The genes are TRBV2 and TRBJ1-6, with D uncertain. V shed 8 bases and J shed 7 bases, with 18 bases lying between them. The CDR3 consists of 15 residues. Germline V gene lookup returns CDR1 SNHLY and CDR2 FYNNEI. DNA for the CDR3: TGTGCCAGCGACAAAGACACTTTTGGGAATTCACCCCTCCACTTT. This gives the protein CASDKDTFGNSPLHF.

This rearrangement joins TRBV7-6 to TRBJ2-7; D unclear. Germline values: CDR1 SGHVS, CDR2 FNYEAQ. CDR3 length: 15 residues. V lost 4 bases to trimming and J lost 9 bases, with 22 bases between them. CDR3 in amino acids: CASSSLGGSYHLQYF. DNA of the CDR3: TGTGCCAGCAGCTCCCTCGGCGGAAGCTACCACTTGCAGTACTTC.

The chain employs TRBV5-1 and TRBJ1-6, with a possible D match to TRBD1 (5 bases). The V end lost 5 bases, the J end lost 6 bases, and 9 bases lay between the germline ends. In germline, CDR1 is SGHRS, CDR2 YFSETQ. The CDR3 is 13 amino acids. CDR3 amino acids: CASRERGNSPLHF. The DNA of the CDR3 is TGCGCCAGCAGGGAGAGGGGTAATTCACCCCTCCACTTT.

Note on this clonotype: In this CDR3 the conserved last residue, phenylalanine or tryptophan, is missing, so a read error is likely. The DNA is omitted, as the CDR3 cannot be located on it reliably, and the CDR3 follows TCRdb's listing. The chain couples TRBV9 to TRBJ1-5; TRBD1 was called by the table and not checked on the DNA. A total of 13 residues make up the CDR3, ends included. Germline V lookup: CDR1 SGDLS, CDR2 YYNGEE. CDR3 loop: CASSRQRNQAGPI.

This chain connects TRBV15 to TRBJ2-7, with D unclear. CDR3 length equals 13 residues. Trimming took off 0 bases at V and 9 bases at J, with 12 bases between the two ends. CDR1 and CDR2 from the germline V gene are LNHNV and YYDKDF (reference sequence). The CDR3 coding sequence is TGTGCCACCAGCAGAGATTCTCACCACCCGCAGTACTTC. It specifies CATSRDSHHPQYF.

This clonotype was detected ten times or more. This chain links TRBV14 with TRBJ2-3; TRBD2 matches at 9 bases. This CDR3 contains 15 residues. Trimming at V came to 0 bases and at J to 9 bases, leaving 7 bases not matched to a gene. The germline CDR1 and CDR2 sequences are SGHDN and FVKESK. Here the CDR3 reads CASSQDLAGGLTQYF. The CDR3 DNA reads TGTGCCAGCAGCCAAGATCTGGCGGGGGGGCTAACGCAGTATTTT.

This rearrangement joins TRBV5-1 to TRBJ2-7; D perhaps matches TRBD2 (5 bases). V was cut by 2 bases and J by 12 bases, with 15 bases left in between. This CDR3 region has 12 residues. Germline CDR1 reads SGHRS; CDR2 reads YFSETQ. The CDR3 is CASSLGVGEGYF. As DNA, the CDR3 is TGCGCCAGCAGCTTAGGTGTGGGCGAGGGGTACTTC.

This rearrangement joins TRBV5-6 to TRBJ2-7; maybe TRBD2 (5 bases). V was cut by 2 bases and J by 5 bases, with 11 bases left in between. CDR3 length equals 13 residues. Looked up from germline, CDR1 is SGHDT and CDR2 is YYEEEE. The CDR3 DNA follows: TGTGCCAGCAGCTTAGAGGCCGGGAACGAGCAGTACTTC. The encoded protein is CASSLEAGNEQYF. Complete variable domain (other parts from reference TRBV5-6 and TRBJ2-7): DAGVTQSPTHLIKTRGQQVTLRCSPKSGHDTVSWYQQALGQGPQFIFQYYEEEERQRGNFPDRFSGHQFPNYSSELNVNALLLGDSALYLCASSLEAGNEQYFGPGTRLTVT.

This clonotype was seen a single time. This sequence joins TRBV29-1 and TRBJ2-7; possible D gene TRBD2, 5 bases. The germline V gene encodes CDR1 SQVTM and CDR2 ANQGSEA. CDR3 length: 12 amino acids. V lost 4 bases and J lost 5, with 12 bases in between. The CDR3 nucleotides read TGCAGCGTTGGAGGGCTGGGGAACGAGCAGTACTTC. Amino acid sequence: CSVGGLGNEQYF.

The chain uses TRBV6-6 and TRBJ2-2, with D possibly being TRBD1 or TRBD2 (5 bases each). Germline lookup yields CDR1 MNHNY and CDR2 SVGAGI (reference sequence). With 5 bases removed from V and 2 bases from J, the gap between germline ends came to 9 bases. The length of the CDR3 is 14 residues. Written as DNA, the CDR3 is TGTGCCAGCAGTGGGACGGTCAACACCGGGGAGCTGTTTTTT. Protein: CASSGTVNTGELFF.

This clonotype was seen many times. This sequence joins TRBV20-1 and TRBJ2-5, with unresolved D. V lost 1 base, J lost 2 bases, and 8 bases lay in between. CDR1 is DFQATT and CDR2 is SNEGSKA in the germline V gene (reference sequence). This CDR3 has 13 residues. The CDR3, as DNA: TGCAGTGCTAGAGTTGGGTGGCAAGAGACCCAGTACTTC. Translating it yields CSARVGWQETQYF.

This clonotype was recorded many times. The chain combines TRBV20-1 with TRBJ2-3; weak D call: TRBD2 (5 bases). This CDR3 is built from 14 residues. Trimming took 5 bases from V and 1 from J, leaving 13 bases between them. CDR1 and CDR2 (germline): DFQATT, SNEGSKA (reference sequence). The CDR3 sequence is CSAPLDLGTDTQYF. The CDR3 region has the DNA TGCAGTGCTCCACTAGATTTGGGCACAGATACGCAGTATTTT.

The CDR3 here is CASRVMNGADEQFF. CDR3 nucleotides: TGCGCCAGCAGGGTTATGAACGGGGCCGATGAGCAGTTCTTC. This chain links TRBV5-1 with TRBJ2-1; the D call may be TRBD1 or TRBD2 (5 bases each). From germline, CDR1 is SGHRS and CDR2 YFSETQ. This CDR3 has 14 amino acids. Deletions cut 5 bases from V and 8 bases from J, with 17 bases between.

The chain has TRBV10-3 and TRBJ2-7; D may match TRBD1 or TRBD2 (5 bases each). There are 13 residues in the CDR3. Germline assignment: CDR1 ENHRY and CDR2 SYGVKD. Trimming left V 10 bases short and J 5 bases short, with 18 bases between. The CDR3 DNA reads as TGTGCCACCAATCTGGCTGGGACCCACGAGCAGTACTTC. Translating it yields CATNLAGTHEQYF.

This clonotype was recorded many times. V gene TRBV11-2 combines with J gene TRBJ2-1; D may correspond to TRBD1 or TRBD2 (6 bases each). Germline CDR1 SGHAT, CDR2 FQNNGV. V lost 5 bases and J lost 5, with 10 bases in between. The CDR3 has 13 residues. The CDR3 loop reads CASSGGLDNEQFF. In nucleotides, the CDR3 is TGTGCCAGCAGCGGGGGGCTGGACAATGAGCAGTTCTTC. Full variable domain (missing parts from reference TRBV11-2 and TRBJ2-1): EAGVAQSPRYKIIEKRQSVAFWCNPISGHATLYWYQQILGQGPKLLIQFQNNGVVDDSQLPKDRFSAERLKGVDSTLKIQPAKLEDSAVYLCASSGGLDNEQFFGPGTRLTVL.

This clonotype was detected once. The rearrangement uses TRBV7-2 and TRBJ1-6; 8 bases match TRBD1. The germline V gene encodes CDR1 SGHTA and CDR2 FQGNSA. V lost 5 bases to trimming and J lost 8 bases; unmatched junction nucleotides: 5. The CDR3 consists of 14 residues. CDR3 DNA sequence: TGTGCCAGCAGCGCATACAGGGGGGATTCACCCCTCCACTTT. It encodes CASSAYRGDSPLHF.

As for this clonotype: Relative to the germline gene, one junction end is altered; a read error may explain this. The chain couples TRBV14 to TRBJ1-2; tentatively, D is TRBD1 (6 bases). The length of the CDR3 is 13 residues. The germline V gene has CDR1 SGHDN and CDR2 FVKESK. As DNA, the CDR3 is TGTGCCACCAGCCTGCGGGGGGCGGCCGGCTATGGCTTC. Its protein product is CATSLRGAAGYGF.

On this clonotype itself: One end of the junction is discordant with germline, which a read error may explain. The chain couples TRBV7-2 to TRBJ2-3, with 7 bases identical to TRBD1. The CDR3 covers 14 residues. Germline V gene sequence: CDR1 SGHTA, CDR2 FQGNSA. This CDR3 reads CASSLGQYTETQYF. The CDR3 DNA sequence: TGTGCCAGCAGCTTGGGACAGTACACAGAGACGCAGTATTTT.

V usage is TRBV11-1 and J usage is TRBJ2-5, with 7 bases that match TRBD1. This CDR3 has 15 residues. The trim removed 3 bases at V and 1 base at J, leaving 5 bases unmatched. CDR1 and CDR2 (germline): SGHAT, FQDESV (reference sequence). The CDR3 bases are TGTGCCAGCAGCTTTGATGACAGGGTCCAAGAGACCCAGTACTTC. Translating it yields CASSFDDRVQETQYF.

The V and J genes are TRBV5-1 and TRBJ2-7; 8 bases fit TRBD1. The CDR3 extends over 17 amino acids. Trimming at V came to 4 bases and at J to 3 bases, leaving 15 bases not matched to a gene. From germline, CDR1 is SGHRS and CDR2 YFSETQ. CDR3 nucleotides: TGCGCCAGCAGCGCACCGGAGGGCAGGGGGCTGTACTACGAGCAGTACGTC. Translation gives CASSAPEGRGLYYEQYV.

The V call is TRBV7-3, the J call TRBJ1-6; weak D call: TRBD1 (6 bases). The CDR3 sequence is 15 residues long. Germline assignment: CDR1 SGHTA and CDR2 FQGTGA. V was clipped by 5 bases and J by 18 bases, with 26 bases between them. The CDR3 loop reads CASSVPRGDNFSRHF. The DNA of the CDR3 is TGTGCCAGCAGCGTACCCAGGGGTGATAATTTCTCCCGCCACTTT.